This TCR beta chain stems from a study of cytomegalovirus exposure and HLA in healthy donors (dated by TCRdb to the late 2010s). Notes on the research overall: According to a later analysis, the 120 or so validation repertoires were produced on the same platform as the roughly 600 repertoires of the first cohort. The study aimed to test whether cataloging public T cell receptors could reveal signatures of past pathogen exposure. In addition to the first cohort of roughly 700 subjects, a separate validation cohort of some 120 different subjects was used. To predict cytomegalovirus infection status, the study combined high-throughput TCR immunosequencing, statistical association of individual TCRs with disease status, and machine learning. On the study overall, not on this receptor specifically: The validation cohort had no HLA typing available for a later analysis, so co-occurrence within that cohort was assessed over all 120 or so repertoires. In the study, 150 to 200 TCR beta chains were listed as associated with cytomegalovirus. A later analysis found that TCRs clustered in the first cohort also tended to co-occur in the 120 validation repertoires, with just under 95% of cluster scores above 0. Across donors, most TCR sequences were observed very rarely, whereas some public TCRs were present in many individuals. Three of the identified cytomegalovirus-associated TCR beta chains were confirmed in vitro to be specific for cytomegalovirus antigens. The classifier was reported to diagnose cytomegalovirus status with high specificity and sensitivity in both the original and validation cohorts. It was suggested by the authors that the approach could potentially be generalized to other disease states and immunological phenotypes.

On this clone itself: Its antigen is unknown. No much larger clone is present one base from it, and per-base qualities are unavailable.

Separate from the approximately 700-subject first cohort, the validation cohort of 120 subjects was the group to which the donors belonged. The CDR3, from cysteine to phenylalanine, totals 16 residues. Of the read, only the CDR3 DNA is kept; its 48 bases are in frame from base 1. Via the germline V gene, CDR1 is SGHRS and CDR2 YFSETQ. At the junction V is shortened by 0 bases and J by 2 bases; bases outside the gene matches: 4. Library preparation employed the immunoSEQ multiplex PCR assay. As for how the authors treated the data: A statistical classification framework was built to diagnose cytomegalovirus status from the catalog of TCR beta chain sequences. Sourced from immuneACCESS, this table was stored by TCRdb with only in-frame sequences that have V and J called. A share of the clones is absent; for the studies checked, an unresolved V gene accounts for under half, and the remainder has no known explanation. Clonal size and the V and J genes are those of that table, whereas D and trimming came from the DNA. This sample is represented by about 120,000 clones; about nine tenths of them were singletons. About 2% of the sample is taken by the ten largest.

The chain couples TRBV5-1 to TRBJ2-2, and 7 bases in between align with TRBD2. The sequence came from a young woman in good health and CMV-seronegative. The specimen sequenced was PBMCs. The sequenced DNA is TGCGCCAGCAGCTTGGGACTAGCAGATAACACCGGGGAGCTGTTTTTT. It codes for CASSLGLADNTGELFF.